This TCR beta chain is drawn from a study of T cells in Graves' hyperthyroidism and ophthalmopathy. The germline gives CDR1 SGHTA, CDR2 FQGNSA. Trimming removed 6 bases at V and 7 bases at J, with 21 bases between. This CDR3 spans 16 amino acids. Uncontrolled infections, other autoimmune diseases, pregnancy or lactation led to exclusion of patients. Thyroid ultrasound and orbital computed tomography, with clinical symptoms and serum thyroxine and TRAb, informed diagnoses. The study's findings and limits: Blood held most thyroid clonotypes expanded above 0.001 frequency. The model forecast ophthalmopathy, anticipating it by a median approximately 6.2 months before onset.

Amplified TCR beta CDR3 regions came from RNA transcripts. HTBI primers were used for first-round RT-PCR of the TCR CDR3. TCRdb reanalysed the multiplex PCR reads using MiXCR and keeps one entry per CDR3 protein. The sample shows around 300,000 distinct CDR3 sequences, roughly an eighth of them seen only once. This clonotype was counted ten times or more. The antigen is undetermined. The sequenced sample consisted of blood. The sequence was collected from a woman in her forties with Graves' hyperthyroidism. J is TRBJ1-4 and V is TRBV7-2; TRBD1 is a possible D gene (6 bases). The CDR3 sequence: CASSLRRGGGGEKLFF. CDR3 bases: TGTGCCAGCAGTCTCAGGAGGGGGGGAGGGGGTGAAAAACTGTTTTTT.